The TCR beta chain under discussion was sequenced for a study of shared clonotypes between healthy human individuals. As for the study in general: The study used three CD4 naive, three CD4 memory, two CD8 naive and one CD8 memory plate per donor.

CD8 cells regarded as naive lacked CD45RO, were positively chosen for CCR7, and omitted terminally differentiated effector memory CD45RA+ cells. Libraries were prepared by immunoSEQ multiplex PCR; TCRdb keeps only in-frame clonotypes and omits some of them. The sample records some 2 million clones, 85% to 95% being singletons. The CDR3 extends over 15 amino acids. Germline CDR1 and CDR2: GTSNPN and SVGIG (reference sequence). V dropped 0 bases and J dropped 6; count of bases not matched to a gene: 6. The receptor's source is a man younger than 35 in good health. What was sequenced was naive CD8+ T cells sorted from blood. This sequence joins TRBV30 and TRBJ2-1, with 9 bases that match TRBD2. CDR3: CAWSVGLAGLNEQFF. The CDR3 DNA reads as TGTGCCTGGAGTGTAGGTCTAGCGGGACTCAATGAGCAGTTCTTC.